These 9 T cell receptor beta chains were all obtained from the same sample, sequenced in a study of graft-versus-host responses after intestinal transplantation. Data came from immunoSEQ multiplex PCR; TCRdb stores just in-frame clones and leaves some out. In the table there are tens of thousands of clones, approximately 94% of which are singletons. This specimen consisted of PBMCs, obtained 156 days after intestinal transplant. These receptors originate from a human patient who received an intestinal transplant, so some T cells may come from the graft donor.

The rearrangement joins TRBV6-6 to TRBJ1-6; no reliable D call. CDR1 and CDR2 from the germline V gene are MNHNY and SVGAGI (reference sequence). The CDR3 has 16 amino acids. The V end lost 2 bases, the J end lost 7 bases, and 15 bases lay between the germline ends. The CDR3 sequence: CASSYTTFSGNSPLHF. In nucleotides, the CDR3 is TGTGCCAGCAGTTACACAACATTTAGCGGCAATTCACCCCTCCACTTT.

V gene TRBV5-4 combines with J gene TRBJ2-1; maybe TRBD2 (6 bases). The CDR3 consists of 17 residues. Germline V gene lookup returns CDR1 SGHNT and CDR2 YYREEE (reference sequence). V lost 9 bases and J 6 bases, leaving 28 bases between the germline ends. CDR3 residues: CATNMDPGLTGVNEQFF. The CDR3 DNA sequence: TGTGCCACCAACATGGACCCCGGACTAACCGGGGTCAATGAGCAGTTCTTC.

This chain joins TRBV30 and TRBJ2-3; either TRBD1 or TRBD2 may fit D (6 bases each). The CDR3 is made up of 15 amino acids. Germline V CDR1 and CDR2: GTSNPN, SVGIG (reference sequence). The V end was cut by 0 bases, the J end by 1 base, with 11 bases between. The CDR3 here is CAWSVGQRGTDTQYF. The CDR3 DNA follows: TGTGCCTGGAGTGTCGGACAGCGGGGCACAGATACGCAGTATTTT.

The chain has TRBV7-9 and TRBJ2-4; D ambiguous. The CDR3 covers 13 residues. With 4 bases removed from V and 5 bases from J, the gap between germline ends came to 9 bases. Germline CDR1 and CDR2: SEHNR and FQNEAQ (reference sequence). CDR3 region: CASSWSVENIQYF. The CDR3 DNA follows: TGTGCCAGCAGCTGGTCTGTGGAAAACATTCAGTACTTC. The whole variable domain, remainder taken from reference TRBV7-9 and TRBJ2-4, is DTGVSQNPRHKITKRGQNVTFRCDPISEHNRLYWYRQTLGQGPEFLTYFQNEAQLEKSRLLSDRFSAERPKGSFSTLEIQRTEQGDSAMYLCASSWSVENIQYFGAGTRLSVL.

The chain links TRBV6-1 to TRBJ1-5; D is undetermined. Germline V gives CDR1 MNHNS, CDR2 SASEGT. Trimming took off 5 bases at V and 4 bases at J, with 12 bases between the two ends. The CDR3 length is 14 residues. The CDR3 nucleotides read TGTGCCAGCAGTCGGGGAGGGAAGAATCAGCCCCAGCATTTT. Protein sequence: CASSRGGKNQPQHF.

The V gene is TRBV4-2, the J gene TRBJ2-5, with 7 bases that match TRBD1. The CDR3 totals 14 residues. The trim removed 4 bases at V and 2 bases at J, leaving 4 bases unmatched. The germline V gene encodes CDR1 LGHNA and CDR2 YNFKEQ. CDR3 coding DNA: TGTGCCAGCAGCCTGACAGGGCCGCAAGAGACCCAGTACTTC. This gives the protein CASSLTGPQETQYF.

V gene TRBV25-1 combines with J gene TRBJ2-1; D not resolved. The V gene's germline CDR1 is MGHDK and CDR2 SYGVNS. The V gene lost 2 bases and the J gene lost 7 bases, with 6 bases spanning the gap. CDR3 length equals 12 residues. CDR3 loop: CASSEAVNEQFF. In DNA, the CDR3 is TGTGCCAGCAGTGAAGCGGTGAATGAGCAGTTCTTC.

There are a few counts of this clone. The V and J genes are TRBV6-5 and TRBJ2-1; 14 nucleotides match TRBD2. The length of the CDR3 is 15 residues. The V and J ends lost 6 bases and 9 bases, in that order; junction bases with no gene match: 7. CDR1 MNHEY and CDR2 SVGAGI come from the germline V gene. CDR3 nucleotides: TGTGCCAGCAGCCGGGGACTAGCGGGGGTTAGTGAGCAGTTCTTC. Amino acids: CASSRGLAGVSEQFF.

The genes are TRBV7-8 and TRBJ1-2; possibly TRBD1 for D (5 bases). The ends were cut back, 1 base at V and 3 bases at J, with 18 bases in the middle. This CDR3 has 17 amino acids. Germline assignment: CDR1 SGHVS and CDR2 FQNEAQ. The CDR3 sequence is CASSLEAALGGYYGYTF. The CDR3 DNA is TGTGCCAGCAGCTTAGAGGCGGCCCTCGGGGGGTACTATGGCTACACCTTC.